A selection of T cell receptor beta chains follows, all from one sample in a study of blood T cells in healthy people across ages. TCRdb analysed the 5' RACE reads with MiXCR anew, one entry per CDR3 protein. This table has 1.5 million to 2 million distinct CDR3 sequences, 28% appearing once. Sequences were obtained from blood. These receptors came from a woman aged 25 to 39 in good health. Both conserved end residues are part of each CDR3. The order of the fields is J gene, clone size, V gene, D gene, CDR3 DNA, CDR3 protein. A D gene is named only where the DNA matches it firmly. Clone size is not always given. Where it is, it says once, few, many or a class for expanded clones.

TRBJ1-1 | . | TRBV29-1 | TRBD1 | TGCAGCGTTGAGGGACAGGGGAGAATCGCTGAAGCTTTCTTT | CSVEGQGRIAEAFF
TRBJ2-5 | few | TRBV6-1 | . | TGTGCCAGCAGCCCCAGTCCCACAGGGCTGGAGACCCAGTACTTC | CASSPSPTGLETQYF
TRBJ2-1 | few | TRBV10-3 | TRBD2 | TGTGCCATCTCGAGGGGAGCGGGGGAGCAGTTCTTC | CAISRGAGEQFF
TRBJ2-7 | . | TRBV5-1 | TRBD1 | TGCGCCAGCAGCTTGGCCTTGACAGGGGGTCGCGAGCAGTACTTC | CASSLALTGGREQYF
TRBJ2-3 | . | TRBV6-5 | . | TGTGCCAGCAGTTCCGGGATTTCCACAGATACGCAGTATTTT | CASSSGISTDTQYF
TRBJ2-7 | . | TRBV5-1 | . | TGCGCCAGCAGCTGGGGACGGTCCCCAGCGAGCTCCTACGAGCAGTACTTC | CASSWGRSPASSYEQYF
TRBJ1-1 | . | TRBV2 | . | TGTGCCAGCACCCCAAGGGAGGGGGCTGAAGCTTTCTTT | CASTPREGAEAFF
TRBJ2-5 | many | TRBV6-2/TRBV6-3 | . | TGTGCCAGCAGTTCCCTTCTACTACAGGGATCTGGAGAGACCCAGTACTTC | CASSSLLLQGSGETQYF
TRBJ1-1 | few | TRBV7-3 | TRBD1 | TGTGCCAGCAGCTCATCGGGACAGCCGAACACTGAAGCTTTCTTT | CASSSSGQPNTEAFF
TRBJ2-5 | few | TRBV29-1 | TRBD1 | TGCAGCGTAGTCCTAACGGGACAGTCGGTTCAAGAGACCCAGTACTTC | CSVVLTGQSVQETQYF
TRBJ2-1 | many | TRBV24-1 | TRBD1 | TGTGCCACCAGTGATTGGACAGGGCGCTACAATGAGCAGTTCTTC | CATSDWTGRYNEQFF
TRBJ2-7 | . | TRBV12-3/TRBV12-4 | TRBD2 | TGTGCCAGCAGTTTAGGGGGACTAGCGGCCTACGAGCAGTACTTC | CASSLGGLAAYEQYF
TRBJ2-1 | few | TRBV4-3 | . | TGCGCCAGCAGCCTTACCCGCTTCCCGGTCCCCTACAATGAGCAGTTCTTC | CASSLTRFPVPYNEQFF
TRBJ1-4 | many | TRBV2 | . | TGTGCCAGCAGCACCGCGACATTGGGGTCTAATGAAAAACTGTTTTTT | CASSTATLGSNEKLFF
TRBJ2-1 | . | TRBV5-1 | . | TGCGCCAGCAGCTCGATAGGGGGGGCCGTGAAGAGTGAGCAGTTCTTC | CASSSIGGAVKSEQFF
TRBJ2-2 | . | TRBV29-1 | . | TGCAGCGTTGAACCCGGACTACCCGGGGAGCTGTTTTTT | CSVEPGLPGELFF
TRBJ2-7 | few | TRBV20-1 | . | TGCAGTGCTAGTGTTAAAAGCTCCTACGAGCAGTACTTC | CSASVKSSYEQYF
TRBJ2-7 | . | TRBV30 | TRBD2 | TGTGCCTGGGGTAGCGGACTAGCGGGACCAGTATCCTACGAGCAGTACTTC | CAWGSGLAGPVSYEQYF
TRBJ1-2 | few | TRBV7-2 | . | TGTGCCAGCAGCTTGGCCAGGGAGGGTGGCTACACCTTC | CASSLAREGGYTF
TRBJ2-5 | few | TRBV20-1 | . | TGCAGTGCTAGAGATGGTATCCGAGGCCGGGGCGGAAAGACCCAGTACTTC | CSARDGIRGRGGKTQYF
TRBJ1-5 | few | TRBV20-1 | TRBD1 | TGCAGTGCTATCATAGGAGGGGGCTCCCAGCATTTT | CSAIIGGGSQHF
TRBJ2-2 | once | TRBV18 | . | TGTGCCAGCTCACCACTCCAAGACACCGGGGAGCTGTTTTTT | CASSPLQDTGELFF
TRBJ2-5 | . | TRBV7-2 | . | TGTGCCAGCAGCAAACAGCGGGCCCAAGAGACCCAGTACTTC | CASSKQRAQETQYF
TRBJ2-1 | few | TRBV14 | . | TGTGCCAGCAGCCAAGATCTAGGAATAGCGGTAGGCAATGAGCAGTTCTTC | CASSQDLGIAVGNEQFF
TRBJ2-1 | . | TRBV29-1 | . | TGCAGCGTCCAAACCGAACCACAATCGGGCAATGAGCAGTTCTTC | CSVQTEPQSGNEQFF
TRBJ2-7 | . | TRBV7-3 | . | TGTGCCAGCAGCCCAAACGGCCGATCCGAGCAGTACTTC | CASSPNGRSEQYF
TRBJ2-7 | . | TRBV12-3/TRBV12-4 | . | TGTGCCAGCAGTTTTTCGGGGGCAGGGCACGAGCAGTACTTC | CASSFSGAGHEQYF
TRBJ2-1 | . | TRBV9 | . | TGTGCCAGCAGCGTAGAAGAGGTGGATGAGCAGTTCTTC | CASSVEEVDEQFF
TRBJ2-5 | few | TRBV12-3/TRBV12-4 | . | TGTGCCAGCAGTTCCCCAGGGAGCCGAGAGACCCAGTACTTC | CASSSPGSRETQYF
TRBJ1-1 | . | TRBV10-3 | . | TGTGCCATCAGAGAGAGCACGGGGAGGACTGAAGCTTTCTTT | CAIRESTGRTEAFF
TRBJ2-4 | . | TRBV2 | . | TGTGCCAGCAGTGAAGACCGGGCCCTAGGGAAGCAGTACTTC | CASSEDRALGKQYF
TRBJ2-1 | . | TRBV5-1 | TRBD2 | TGCGCCAGCAGCCAAAAGCGGGAGGGACAGAATGAGCAGTTCTTC | CASSQKREGQNEQFF
TRBJ2-7 | few | TRBV7-9 | . | TGTGCCAGCAGCCCGACGGGCTCCCGCTCCTACGAGCAGTACTTC | CASSPTGSRSYEQYF
TRBJ1-6 | . | TRBV7-2 | . | TGTGCCAGCAGCTTACTCGCTAATCGGTCACCCCTCCACTTT | CASSLLANRSPLHF
TRBJ1-1 | . | TRBV7-9 | . | TGTTCCAGCCGACAAGAGGGCACTGAAGCTTTCTTT | CSSRQEGTEAFF
TRBJ2-3 | . | TRBV6-5 | . | TGTGCCAGCAAACCGAGGGGGTTGACTTACGCAGATACGCAGTATTTT | CASKPRGLTYADTQYF
TRBJ2-1 | . | TRBV20-1 | . | TGCAGTGCTAGGGGCCCGCCCTCCTACAATGAGCAGTTCTTC | CSARGPPSYNEQFF
TRBJ1-4 | . | TRBV6-1 | . | TGTGCCAGCAGGCAGGTGGGGAGTGGGGAAAAACTGTTTTTT | CASRQVGSGEKLFF
TRBJ2-6 | many | TRBV29-1 | . | TGCAGCGTTAGTATGGACTCTGGGGCCAACGTCCTGACTTTC | CSVSMDSGANVLTF
TRBJ1-2 | few | TRBV14 | TRBD1 | TGTGCCAGCAGCCAAGTGGGACAGATTCGGTATGGCTACACCTTC | CASSQVGQIRYGYTF
TRBJ1-4 | . | TRBV28 | . | TGTGCCAGCAGTTTGGGGGCTGCGCCTAATGAAAAACTGTTTTTT | CASSLGAAPNEKLFF
TRBJ2-1 | few | TRBV11-2 | . | TGTGCCAGCAGCTTTCTTAGCTCAGATGAGCAGTTCTTC | CASSFLSSDEQFF
TRBJ2-1 | few | TRBV7-8 | TRBD2 | TGTGCCAGCAGCTTAGGCGATCAACCGGGACTAGGGAATGAGCAGTTCTTC | CASSLGDQPGLGNEQFF
TRBJ2-7 | few | TRBV11-2 | . | TGTGCCAGCAGCCCTCTTTTCGAGCAGTACTTC | CASSPLFEQYF
TRBJ1-5 | few | TRBV12-5 | . | TGTGCTAGTGGTTTGGTACTGGGGGGCTATCAGCCCCAGCATTTT | CASGLVLGGYQPQHF
TRBJ2-7 | . | TRBV7-2 | . | TGTGCCAGCAGCTTAGCCTTTGGAGGGAGTGGGTCCTACGAGCAGTACTTC | CASSLAFGGSGSYEQYF
TRBJ1-2 | many | TRBV29-1 | . | TGCAGCGTTGAACGTGACTATGGCTACACCTTC | CSVERDYGYTF
TRBJ2-1 | . | TRBV3-1 | TRBD2 | TGTGCCAGCAGCCGAACCGGGACTAGCGGGAGCTATGAGCAGTTCTTC | CASSRTGTSGSYEQFF
TRBJ2-5 | many | TRBV12-3/TRBV12-4 | . | TGTGCCAGCAGTCCCGCAGGCGGGTTCTTCAAATCGGAGACCCAGTACTTC | CASSPAGGFFKSETQYF
TRBJ2-1 | . | TRBV28 | . | TGTGCCAGCAGTTCACGGACAGGGAGGGGTGGGCAGTTCTTC | CASSSRTGRGGQFF
TRBJ2-3 | many | TRBV11-2 | TRBD1 | TGTGCCAGCAGCTTCCGGGACAGGGTGACAGATACGCAGTATTTT | CASSFRDRVTDTQYF
TRBJ2-5 | once | TRBV7-2 | . | TGTGCCAGCAGCCGCTCGAGAACTAGCAGAAAAGAGACCCAGTACTTT | CASSRSRTSRKETQYF
TRBJ2-2 | . | TRBV20-1 | . | TGCAGTGCTGGAGACCCGAACACCGGGGAGCTGTTTTTT | CSAGDPNTGELFF
TRBJ2-3 | . | TRBV4-2 | TRBD1 | TGTGCCAGCAGCGACATCCGGGACAGTAGCACAGATACGCAGTATTTT | CASSDIRDSSTDTQYF